Below are 21 T cell receptor beta chains sequenced from a single sample in a study of blood T cell repertoires in COVID-19. Method: immunoSEQ multiplex PCR; TCRdb's copy keeps in-frame clones and lacks some. The table records approximately 140,000 clones, around nine tenths of them present only once. Specimen: peripheral blood. The receptors stem from a woman in her thirties or forties with acute or convalescent COVID-19.

The chain uses TRBV30 and TRBJ2-7; maybe TRBD1 (5 bases). This CDR3 has 14 residues. Germline assignment: CDR1 GTSNPN and CDR2 SVGIG (reference sequence). V was cut by 0 bases and J by 3 bases, with 12 bases left in between. CDR3 DNA: TGTGCCTGGAGTGTACAGGACACCCGCTACGAGCAGTACTTC. Translated: CAWSVQDTRYEQYF.

The chain recombines TRBV6-2 or TRBV6-3 with TRBJ1-1, with a weak D call TRBD1 (6 bases). Trimming took 6 bases from V and 1 from J, leaving 24 bases between them. From germline, CDR1 is MNHEY and CDR2 SVGEGT. The CDR3 sequence is 18 residues long. The CDR3 DNA reads as TGTGCCAGCAGCCGAACATTCAGATTAGACAGGAGGAACACTGAAGCTTTCTTT. Protein sequence: CASSRTFRLDRRNTEAFF.

This chain links TRBV9 with TRBJ2-1; the D gene is possibly TRBD2 (5 bases). CDR1 SGDLS and CDR2 YYNGEE come from the germline V gene. This CDR3 comprises 13 residues. V gave up 0 bases and J gave up 10 bases, with 11 bases separating them. CDR3 amino acids: CASSVDERREQFF. The CDR3 DNA reads as TGTGCCAGCAGCGTAGACGAGAGGAGGGAGCAGTTCTTC.

The CDR3 is CASSSPGGRGNEQFF. The DNA of the CDR3 is TGTGCCAGTAGTTCGCCGGGCGGGAGGGGCAATGAGCAGTTCTTC. The rearrangement uses TRBV19 and TRBJ2-1; 9 bases are shared with TRBD2. The CDR3 spans 15 residues. CDR1 LNHDA and CDR2 SQIVND come from the germline V gene (reference sequence). The V and J ends lost 5 bases and 6 bases, in that order; junction bases with no gene match: 8.

For the CDR3, the DNA is TGCGCCAGCAGCCAAGACCTTCAGGGGGGACGGCCCCAGCATTTT. It encodes CASSQDLQGGRPQHF. The rearrangement links TRBV4-3 to TRBJ1-5, with 7 bases lining up with TRBD1. Germline V CDR1 and CDR2: LGHNA, YSLEER. CDR3 length equals 15 residues. Trimming took 0 bases from V and 9 from J; bases not matched to a gene: 8.

The rearrangement uses TRBV5-1 and TRBJ1-2, with TRBD1 identical over 8 bases. Trimming at V came to 3 bases and at J to 5 bases, leaving 9 bases not matched to a gene. Germline CDR1 SGHRS, CDR2 YFSETQ. This CDR3 contains 15 residues. The CDR3 DNA follows: TGCGCCAGCAGCTCAGGACAGGGATGGAGTTATGGCTACACCTTC. This codes for CASSSGQGWSYGYTF.

The rearrangement joins TRBV5-4 to TRBJ1-2; D may be TRBD1 (6 bases). The CDR3 has 13 residues. V gave up 4 bases and J gave up 8 bases, with 15 bases separating them. The V gene's germline CDR1 is SGHNT and CDR2 YYREEE (reference sequence). The CDR3 DNA reads as TGTGCCAGCAGCCTGAGGGGGACGGGGGGCTACACCTTC. Translated, it gives CASSLRGTGGYTF.

A remark on this clone: A much larger clone lies one base from this, so it may be a read error. This chain connects TRBV7-9 to TRBJ1-1; D is ambiguous. CDR1 is SEHNR, CDR2 FQNEAQ, per germline (reference sequence). CDR3 length: 14 residues. Deletions cut 3 bases from V and 0 bases from J, with 8 bases between. CDR3 region: CASSFASVNTEAFF. Here the CDR3 DNA reads TGTGCCAGCAGCTTTGCCAGTGTGAACACTGAAGCTTTCTTT.

The rearrangement uses TRBV6-6 and TRBJ1-6; no firm D call. With 0 bases removed from V and 9 bases from J, the gap between germline ends came to 9 bases. CDR1 is MNHNY, CDR2 SVGAGI, per germline (reference sequence). This CDR3 has 14 residues. The CDR3 reads CASSYSESASPLHF. The CDR3 region has the DNA TGTGCCAGCAGTTACTCGGAGTCTGCTTCACCCCTCCACTTT.

The genes are TRBV6-4 and TRBJ1-2; D not resolved. V was trimmed by 3 bases and J by 8 bases, leaving 13 bases between them. CDR1 MRHNA and CDR2 SNTAGT come from the germline V gene. This CDR3 region has 13 residues. The CDR3 DNA reads TGTGCCAGCAGTGAAGAGCGAGGGAACGGCTACACCTTC. Its translation is CASSEERGNGYTF.

This sequence joins TRBV7-2 and TRBJ2-2; D perhaps matches TRBD1 (5 bases). Trimming stripped 1 base from V and 5 bases from J, with 8 bases between. The CDR3 spans 14 residues. Germline CDR1 is SGHTA and CDR2 is FQGNSA. The CDR3 is CASSLVGATGELFF. CDR3 nucleotide sequence: TGTGCCAGCAGCTTAGTTGGGGCGACCGGGGAGCTGTTTTTT.

The V and J genes are TRBV7-2 and TRBJ2-7; 10 bases fit TRBD1. Germline loops: CDR1 SGHTA, CDR2 FQGNSA. The CDR3 has 19 amino acids. After removal of 5 bases from V and 2 bases from J, the junction contained 18 bases not matched to a gene. The CDR3 bases are TGTGCCAGCAGCGCTGGACTGGGAGTTCCCGGGACAGGGGCCTACGAGCAGTACTTC. It codes for CASSAGLGVPGTGAYEQYF.

The chain employs TRBV4-1 and TRBJ1-5, with D possibly TRBD1 on 5 matching bases. The CDR3 has 14 amino acids. In germline, CDR1 is MGHRA, CDR2 YSYEKL. Trimming pared 8 bases from V and 3 bases from J, leaving 14 bases between. The CDR3: CASGGDYDNQPQHF. DNA for the CDR3: TGCGCCAGCGGGGGGGACTATGACAATCAGCCCCAGCATTTT.

The J gene is TRBJ1-1, the V gene TRBV5-1; TRBD1 matches at 7 bases. The CDR3 length is 14 residues. The V segment lost 4 bases and the J segment 1 base; nucleotides outside the gene matches: 4. Per germline, CDR1 SGHRS and CDR2 YFSETQ. Here the CDR3 reads CASSRGGENTEAFF. The CDR3 DNA follows: TGCGCCAGCAGCCGAGGGGGCGAGAACACTGAAGCTTTCTTT.

The genes are TRBV5-6 and TRBJ2-1; 13 positions agree with TRBD2. Germline trimming cut 4 bases from V and 0 bases from J; bases unmatched to any gene: 10. Looked up from germline, CDR1 is SGHDT and CDR2 is YYEEEE. This CDR3 region has 19 residues. In DNA form, the CDR3 reads TGTGCCAGCAGCCTCGGACTAGCGGGGGTGGGGAGCTCCTACAATGAGCAGTTCTTC. Translated: CASSLGLAGVGSSYNEQFF.

This chain links TRBV4-3 with TRBJ1-2; TRBD1 is a possible D gene (5 bases). Trimming pared 1 base from V and 8 bases from J, leaving 11 bases between. Germline CDR1 reads LGHNA; CDR2 reads YSLEER. The CDR3 consists of 13 residues. The chain's CDR3 is CASSQGGGDGYTF. The CDR3 region has the DNA TGCGCCAGCAGCCAAGGTGGCGGGGACGGCTACACCTTC.

This chain links TRBV12-3 or TRBV12-4 with TRBJ1-1; tentatively, D is TRBD1 (6 bases). This CDR3 comprises 12 residues. V was clipped by 7 bases and J by 4 bases, with 10 bases between them. CDR3 loop: CASTEGGTEAFF. In nucleotides, the CDR3 is TGTGCCAGCACGGAAGGGGGCACTGAAGCTTTCTTT.

V is TRBV7-2 and J is TRBJ2-3, with D possibly matching TRBD2 (6 bases). This CDR3 has 16 amino acids. Trimming took 0 bases from V and 2 from J, leaving 12 bases between them. The germline CDR1 and CDR2 sequences are SGHTA and FQGNSA. The CDR3 region is CASSLARSSVTDTQYF. The CDR3 DNA sequence: TGTGCCAGCAGCTTAGCGCGGTCTAGCGTCACAGATACGCAGTATTTT.

The chain employs TRBV7-9 and TRBJ1-5; 7 bases map to TRBD1. The ends lost 4 bases at V and 2 bases at J; junction bases unmatched: 2. The length of the CDR3 is 14 residues. CDR1 SEHNR and CDR2 FQNEAQ come from the germline V gene (reference sequence). CDR3 bases: TGTGCCAGCAGCTCAGGGGGTCGCAATCAGCCCCAGCATTTT. Translation: CASSSGGRNQPQHF.

V usage is TRBV9 and J usage is TRBJ2-7; D might be TRBD2 (7 bases). Looked up from germline, CDR1 is SGDLS and CDR2 is YYNGEE. The CDR3 sequence is 15 residues long. Trimming took 4 bases from V and 4 from J, leaving 18 bases between them. The CDR3 protein is CASSPGVGGLYEQYF. CDR3 DNA: TGTGCCAGCAGCCCAGGGGTCGGGGGGCTTTACGAGCAGTACTTC.

V is TRBV6-5 and J is TRBJ2-1; D is possibly TRBD2 (5 bases). The CDR3 is 16 residues long. Deletions cut 0 bases from V and 1 base from J, with 10 bases between. Germline V gene data show CDR1 as MNHEY and CDR2 as SVGAGI. As DNA, the CDR3 is TGTGCCAGCAGTTACTCACCTAGCAGATCCTACAATGAGCAGTTCTTC. Translating gives CASSYSPSRSYNEQFF.